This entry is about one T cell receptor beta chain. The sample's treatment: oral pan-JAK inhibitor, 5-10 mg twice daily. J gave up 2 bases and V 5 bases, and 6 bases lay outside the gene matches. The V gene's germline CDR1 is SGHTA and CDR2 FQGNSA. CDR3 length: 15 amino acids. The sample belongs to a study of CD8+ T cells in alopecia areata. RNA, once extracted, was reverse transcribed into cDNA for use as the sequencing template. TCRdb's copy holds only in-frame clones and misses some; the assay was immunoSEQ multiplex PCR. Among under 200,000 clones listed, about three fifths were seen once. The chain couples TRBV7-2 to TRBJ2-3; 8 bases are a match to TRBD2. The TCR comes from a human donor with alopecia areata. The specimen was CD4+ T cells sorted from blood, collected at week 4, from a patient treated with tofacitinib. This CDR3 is CASSPRTSFTDTQYF. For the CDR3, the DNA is TGTGCCAGCAGCCCACGGACTAGCTTCACAGATACGCAGTATTTT.